The clone carrying this T cell receptor beta chain occurred once. V shed 1 base and J shed 5 bases, with 5 bases lying between them. The CDR3 sequence is 12 residues long. From germline, CDR1 is SEHNR and CDR2 FQNEAQ (reference sequence). This sample stems from a study of technical replicates of blood from several donors. Clones were read by immunoSEQ multiplex PCR, and TCRdb kept only the in-frame ones, dropping some. Of approximately 58,000 clones in the sample, approximately 86% are singletons; the top ten hold roughly 5.2%. This TCR derives from a human donor in good health. Some clones in this sample may be carry-over from other donors' samples. Material for sequencing was PBMCs. The J gene is TRBJ1-2, the V gene TRBV7-9; D is possibly TRBD1 (5 bases). In DNA, the CDR3 is TGTGCCAGCAGCTTAGGGACATATGGCTACACCTTC. Translating gives CASSLGTYGYTF.